Listed below are T cell receptor beta chains from one sample, sequenced in a study of shared clonotypes between healthy human individuals. Clones were sequenced by immunoSEQ multiplex PCR, and TCRdb holds only the in-frame ones, with some missing. The top ten hold roughly 0.15% of the sample, which has a few million clones, 90% to 95% seen once. Sequencing was carried out using naive CD4+ T cells sorted from blood. These receptors all stem from a man aged 18 to 35 in good health. The CDR3 runs from the conserved cysteine through the conserved F or W. A D gene is named only where the DNA matches it firmly. Clone sizes are given selectively: once, few, many, or a class where the clone is expanded.

D gene: .
J gene: TRBJ1-2
V gene: TRBV7-8
clone size: .
CDR3 DNA: TGTGCCAGCAGCTTCAACAACTATGGCTACACCTTC
CDR3 protein: CASSFNNYGYTF

D gene: .
J gene: TRBJ2-2
V gene: TRBV7-8
clone size: .
CDR3 DNA: TGTGCCAGCAGCTTACGGAGATACACCGGGGAGCTGTTTTTT
CDR3 protein: CASSLRRYTGELFF

D gene: .
J gene: TRBJ2-3
V gene: TRBV18
clone size: .
CDR3 DNA: TGTGCCAGCTCACCAAATGGGGAAGATACGCAGTATTTT
CDR3 protein: CASSPNGEDTQYF

D gene: .
J gene: TRBJ1-3
V gene: TRBV27
clone size: .
CDR3 DNA: TGTGCCAGCAGCCGGACTCAACAGATCTCTGGAAACACCATATATTTT
CDR3 protein: CASSRTQQISGNTIYF

D gene: .
J gene: TRBJ1-2
V gene: TRBV5-8
clone size: .
CDR3 DNA: TGTGCCAGCGGAGGGGGGGCGGGCACTGTTAACTATGGCTACACCTTC
CDR3 protein: CASGGGAGTVNYGYTF

D gene: .
J gene: TRBJ2-3
V gene: TRBV7-7
clone size: .
CDR3 DNA: TGTGCTAGCAGCCTCGGGGGATTCACAGATACGCAGTATTTT
CDR3 protein: CASSLGGFTDTQYF

D gene: TRBD1
J gene: TRBJ1-3
V gene: TRBV18
clone size: .
CDR3 DNA: TGTGCCAGCTCACCTTCGACAGGGAAGCCTGGAAACACCATATATTTT
CDR3 protein: CASSPSTGKPGNTIYF

D gene: TRBD2
J gene: TRBJ2-3
V gene: TRBV6-6
clone size: once
CDR3 DNA: TGTGCCAGCAGCTACCTGGGACTAGCGGGCGGTACGCAGTATTTT
CDR3 protein: CASSYLGLAGGTQYF

D gene: .
J gene: TRBJ2-7
V gene: TRBV25-1
clone size: .
CDR3 DNA: TGTGCCAGCAGGGGGGACGGCTACGAGCAGTACTTC
CDR3 protein: CASRGDGYEQYF

D gene: TRBD1
J gene: TRBJ2-5
V gene: TRBV6-4
clone size: .
CDR3 DNA: TGTGCCAGCTTTGGTAACAGGGGTTTACAAGAGACCCAGTACTTC
CDR3 protein: CASFGNRGLQETQYF

D gene: TRBD1
J gene: TRBJ1-1
V gene: TRBV4-3
clone size: once
CDR3 DNA: TGCGCCAGCAGCCAGGGGACAGGGGCGGAGAACACTGAAGCTTTCTTT
CDR3 protein: CASSQGTGAENTEAFF

D gene: .
J gene: TRBJ2-1
V gene: TRBV28
clone size: .
CDR3 DNA: TGTGCCAGCAGTTACCCCATGGCGACAGGCGGCTCCTACAATGAGCAGTTCTTC
CDR3 protein: CASSYPMATGGSYNEQFF

D gene: TRBD2
J gene: TRBJ2-7
V gene: TRBV11-3
clone size: .
CDR3 DNA: TGTGCCAGCAGCTTAGGGACTAGTCCCAACGAGCAGTACTTC
CDR3 protein: CASSLGTSPNEQYF

D gene: .
J gene: TRBJ1-4
V gene: TRBV7-9
clone size: .
CDR3 DNA: TGTGCCAGCAGCTTAGAGAGGGGGGCTGGGGAAAAACTGTTTTTT
CDR3 protein: CASSLERGAGEKLFF

D gene: .
J gene: TRBJ1-3
V gene: TRBV18
clone size: .
CDR3 DNA: TGTGCCAGCTCACCAGGGGCCCTCTCTGGAAACACCATATATTTT
CDR3 protein: CASSPGALSGNTIYF

D gene: .
J gene: TRBJ2-3
V gene: TRBV5-1
clone size: .
CDR3 DNA: TGCGCCAGCAGCTTGGGAGAAGGGGGGAGGTGGATAGATACGCAGTATTTT
CDR3 protein: CASSLGEGGRWIDTQYF

D gene: TRBD1
J gene: TRBJ1-6
V gene: TRBV4-2
clone size: .
CDR3 DNA: TGTGCCAGCAGCCAGGGACAGGGTACTTCACCCCTCCACTTT
CDR3 protein: CASSQGQGTSPLHF

D gene: .
J gene: TRBJ1-5
V gene: TRBV19
clone size: .
CDR3 DNA: TGTGCCAGTAGTATGCCCTGGGGTTTGGGGAATCAGCCCCAGCATTTT
CDR3 protein: CASSMPWGLGNQPQHF